The 29 T cell receptor beta chains below all came from one sample that was sequenced in a study of T cells in Graves' hyperthyroidism and ophthalmopathy. TCR beta CDR3 regions were amplified from RNA transcripts. The TCR CDR3 was amplified in a first-round RT-PCR using the HTBI primer set. TCRdb re-analysed the multiplex PCR reads in MiXCR, keeping a single row per CDR3 protein. The table includes around 200,000 distinct CDR3 sequences, 15% to 20% detected once. The sequencing input was blood. These TCRs come from a man in his forties with Graves' hyperthyroidism.

The chain uses TRBV5-1 and TRBJ1-5; D perhaps matches TRBD1 (6 bases). This CDR3 has 15 residues. Trimming pared 0 bases from V and 7 bases from J, leaving 14 bases between. Germline V gene sequence: CDR1 SGHRS, CDR2 YFSETQ. The CDR3 nucleotides read TGCGCCAGCAGCTTGGTAGGGGGAGGAGAACAGCCCCAGCATTTT. Translating it yields CASSLVGGGEQPQHF.

The chain couples TRBV12-3 or TRBV12-4 to TRBJ1-3; D is unclear. V lost 0 bases and J lost 7, with 10 bases in between. This CDR3 spans 14 amino acids. The CDR3: CASSLAVGRNTIYF. Written as DNA, the CDR3 is TGTGCCAGCAGTTTAGCTGTCGGCCGGAACACCATATATTTT.

V is TRBV5-4 and J is TRBJ1-2; D gene unclear. This CDR3 region has 14 residues. Germline CDR1 SGHNT, CDR2 YYREEE (reference sequence). Trimming cost V 3 bases and J 0 bases, with 9 bases left between them. The CDR3 DNA reads as TGTGCCAGCAGCTCCGACAACGCTAACTATGGCTACACCTTC. It is translated as CASSSDNANYGYTF.

J is TRBJ1-4 and V is TRBV27, with 7 bases aligning to TRBD1. Germline CDR1 reads MNHEY; CDR2 reads SMNVEV (reference sequence). Trimming cost V 6 bases and J 4 bases; bases outside gene matches: 11. The CDR3 has 16 amino acids. CDR3 amino acids: CASRGAQGPNNEKLFF. CDR3 sequence (DNA): TGTGCCAGCAGGGGGGCACAGGGGCCTAATAATGAAAAACTGTTTTTT.

This clonotype was observed a few times. This chain links TRBV9 with TRBJ1-1; the D gene is possibly TRBD1 (6 bases). The germline V gene has CDR1 SGDLS and CDR2 YYNGEE. There are 18 residues in the CDR3. V was shortened by 0 bases and J by 7 bases, with 25 bases between the two germline ends. In DNA, the CDR3 is TGTGCCAGCAGCGTAGGATCAAAAACCCACAGGGCTTGGAATGAAGCTTTCTTT. It encodes CASSVGSKTHRAWNEAFF.

This clonotype showed up just a few times. V usage is TRBV9 and J usage is TRBJ1-2, with D unresolved. Trimming took 5 bases from V and 5 from J, leaving 19 bases between them. Per germline, CDR1 SGDLS and CDR2 YYNGEE. This CDR3 contains 15 residues. In DNA, the CDR3 is TGTGCCAGCAGTCGGGGTGGGTCACCCGGGTATGGCTACACCTTC. It encodes CASSRGGSPGYGYTF. The entire variable domain, with the rest obtained from reference TRBV9 and TRBJ1-2, is as follows: DSGVTQTPKHLITATGQRVTLRCSPRSGDLSVYWYQQSLDQGLQFLIQYYNGEERAKGNILERFSAQQFPDLHSELNLSSLELGDSALYFCASSRGGSPGYGYTFGSGTRLTVV.

This clonotype is a singleton in its sample. This likely comes from a read error, as the CDR3 has no conserved phenylalanine or tryptophan at its end. CDR3 in amino acids: CASGFDQGAVTEAFS. CDR3 coding DNA: TGTGCTAGTGGTTTCGATCAGGGGGCGGTCACTGAAGCTTTCTCT. This chain uses TRBV12-5 with TRBJ1-1; 8 positions agree with TRBD1. From germline, CDR1 is LGHNT and CDR2 FRNRAP. With 3 bases clipped from V and 4 bases from J, the junction kept 7 bases outside the gene matches. The CDR3 loop spans 15 amino acids.

This clonotype was seen many times. This chain joins TRBV7-8 and TRBJ2-3, with TRBD2 matching 10 bases. Trimming at V came to 2 bases and at J to 5 bases, leaving 19 bases not matched to a gene. The CDR3 has 20 amino acids. Germline V gene sequence: CDR1 SGHVS, CDR2 FQNEAQ. The CDR3 DNA reads as TGTGCCAGCAGCTTAAGGTTACGTGGCATAGCGGGGGGAGCTGTAGATACGCAGTATTTT. Translation gives CASSLRLRGIAGGAVDTQYF.

This clonotype was detected only a few times. One end of the junction varies from germline; a read error may be responsible. The V call is TRBV7-7, the J call TRBJ2-5, with 9 bases identical to TRBD1. The CDR3 consists of 15 residues. Germline-derived CDR1 and CDR2 are SSHAT and FNYEAQ (reference sequence). CDR3 sequence: CASSLGGTGIETQYF. DNA of the CDR3: TGTGCTAGCAGCTTGGGTGGGACAGGGATCGAGACCCAGTACTTC.

This clonotype was observed at least ten times. The V gene is TRBV2, the J gene TRBJ2-6; unclear D gene. The CDR3 has 13 amino acids. The germline CDR1 and CDR2 sequences are SNHLY and FYNNEI. V was cut by 6 bases and J by 1 base, with 4 bases left in between. The CDR3 loop is CASSKSGANVLTF. In DNA form, the CDR3 reads TGTGCCAGCAGCAAGTCTGGGGCCAACGTCCTGACTTTC.

This chain uses TRBV12-3 or TRBV12-4 with TRBJ2-1, with 9 bases that match TRBD2. This CDR3 region has 15 residues. V lost 5 bases and J lost 2; bases outside the gene matches: 4. CDR3 loop: CASSRAGGTYNEQFF. The CDR3 DNA follows: TGTGCCAGCAGTCGAGCGGGAGGTACCTACAATGAGCAGTTCTTC.

The V call is TRBV11-2, the J call TRBJ2-2; 7 bases fit TRBD2. The junction had 4 bases not matched to a gene; V was cut back by 3 bases and J by 6 bases. The CDR3 consists of 14 residues. Germline CDR1 reads SGHAT; CDR2 reads FQNNGV. The CDR3 DNA reads as TGTGCCAGCAGCTTTATCGCGGGGGCCGGGGAGCTGTTTTTT. This sequence encodes CASSFIAGAGELFF.

This clonotype was detected many times. The chain couples TRBV5-1 to TRBJ2-1; 11 bases fit TRBD2. Germline V CDR1 and CDR2: SGHRS, YFSETQ. V lost 4 bases, J lost 10 bases, and 7 bases stayed unmatched. This CDR3 is 14 amino acids long. CDR3 amino acids: CASSPSGTSGEQFF. The CDR3 coding sequence is TGCGCCAGCAGCCCGTCCGGGACTAGCGGCGAGCAGTTCTTC.

This clonotype was counted many times. J is TRBJ1-1 and V is TRBV18; D not certain. Trimming shortened V by 2 bases and J by 2 bases, and 12 bases separated the two germline ends. CDR1 is KGHSH, CDR2 LQKENI, per germline. The CDR3 sequence is 15 residues long. This CDR3 reads CASSPNFQDNTEAFF. DNA for the CDR3: TGTGCCAGCTCACCAAATTTCCAGGATAACACTGAAGCTTTCTTT. Complete variable domain (other parts from reference TRBV18 and TRBJ1-1): NAGVMQNPRHLVRRRGQEARLRCSPMKGHSHVYWYRQLPEEGLKFMVYLQKENIIDESGMPKERFSAEFPKEGPSILRIQQVVRGDSAAYFCASSPNFQDNTEAFFGQGTRLTVV.

This clonotype was observed many times. The J gene is TRBJ1-1, the V gene TRBV6-5, with D possibly matching TRBD1 (5 bases). Germline V gives CDR1 MNHEY, CDR2 SVGAGI. This CDR3 contains 15 residues. The V end lost 2 bases, the J end lost 4 bases, and 14 bases lay between the germline ends. The CDR3 loop reads CASSYGTSGSTEAFF. The DNA for the CDR3 is TGTGCCAGCAGTTACGGGACTTCGGGAAGCACTGAAGCTTTCTTT.

The chain joins TRBV2 to TRBJ1-1; D perhaps matches TRBD1 (6 bases). Germline V gives CDR1 SNHLY, CDR2 FYNNEI. Trimming stripped 0 bases from V and 5 bases from J, with 16 bases between. The CDR3 has 16 amino acids. The CDR3 protein is CASSEAGGPMRTEAFF. Here the CDR3 DNA reads TGTGCCAGCAGTGAAGCGGGGGGGCCGATGCGGACTGAAGCTTTCTTT.

This clonotype was observed at least ten times. V usage is TRBV4-2 and J usage is TRBJ1-2; a weak D match, TRBD1 (5 bases). Deletions cut 0 bases from V and 4 bases from J, with 15 bases between. Germline loops: CDR1 LGHNA, CDR2 YNFKEQ. The CDR3 loop spans 16 amino acids. In nucleotides, the CDR3 is TGTGCCAGCAGCCAAGATCGCAGGGCGCCTGTCTATGGCTACACCTTC. Encoded protein: CASSQDRRAPVYGYTF.

This clonotype was seen only a few times. The chain recombines TRBV9 with TRBJ2-2; 8 bases line up with TRBD2. CDR1 is SGDLS and CDR2 is YYNGEE in the germline V gene. Losses at the gene ends were 3 bases for V and 3 bases for J; bases not matched to a gene: 13. This CDR3 spans 18 amino acids. The CDR3 region has the DNA TGTGCCAGCAGCGCCCCGATCGGGGGGGGCTGGGACACCGGGGAGCTGTTTTTT. It is translated as CASSAPIGGGWDTGELFF.

This clonotype has at least ten counts. The chain has TRBV5-1 and TRBJ2-6; no definite D call. Trimming cost V 3 bases and J 0 bases, with 10 bases left between them. This CDR3 is 16 amino acids long. CDR1 is SGHRS and CDR2 is YFSETQ in the germline V gene. CDR3 in DNA: TGCGCCAGCAGCTCGAACAGTGGCTCTGGGGCCAACGTCCTGACTTTC. This gives the protein CASSSNSGSGANVLTF.

There are many counts of this clonotype. The chain links TRBV28 to TRBJ2-3; unclear D gene. The germline V and J ends were trimmed by 5 bases and 2 bases, with 2 bases remaining between them. This CDR3 is 11 amino acids long. CDR1 and CDR2 (germline): MDHEN, SYDVKM. The CDR3 nucleotides are TGTGCCAGCAGTACCACAGATACGCAGTATTTT. This translates into CASSTTDTQYF. Looking up the rest from reference TRBV28 and TRBJ2-3 gives the full variable domain: DVKVTQSSRYLVKRTGEKVFLECVQDMDHENMFWYRQDPGLGLRLIYFSYDVKMKEKGDIPEGYSVSREKKERFSLILESASTNQTSMYLCASSTTDTQYFGPGTRLTVL.

This clonotype was counted many times. The genes are TRBV11-2 and TRBJ1-2, with a weak D call TRBD1 (6 bases). The CDR3 is made up of 16 amino acids. The germline V gene has CDR1 SGHAT and CDR2 FQNNGV. Trimming removed 0 bases at V and 4 bases at J, with 15 bases between. CDR3 sequence: CASSLDLAGAPYGYTF. DNA of the CDR3: TGTGCCAGCAGCTTAGATCTCGCAGGGGCCCCCTATGGCTACACCTTC.

There are many counts of this clonotype. The rearrangement links TRBV7-9 to TRBJ1-1; tentatively, D is TRBD1 (5 bases). CDR1 and CDR2 (germline): SEHNR, FQNEAQ (reference sequence). V lost 9 bases, J lost 4 bases, and 15 bases lay in between. The CDR3 covers 13 residues. The CDR3 DNA follows: TGTGCCAGTTTCCAGCGGGGCTCCACTGAAGCTTTCTTT. Protein sequence: CASFQRGSTEAFF.

This chain connects TRBV4-3 to TRBJ2-5; tentative D call: TRBD2 (6 bases). Trimming cost V 1 base and J 7 bases, with 16 bases left between them. The germline V gene has CDR1 LGHNA and CDR2 YSLEER. The length of the CDR3 is 15 residues. The chain's CDR3 is CASSQGPVNSGTQYF. CDR3 nucleotides: TGCGCCAGCAGCCAAGGGCCGGTGAATAGCGGGACCCAGTACTTC.

V gene TRBV9 combines with J gene TRBJ2-7; D gene uncertain. The CDR3 has 13 amino acids. The V gene lost 3 bases and the J gene lost 6 bases, with 13 bases spanning the gap. CDR1 is SGDLS, CDR2 YYNGEE, per germline. The CDR3 here is CASSAPRSTEQYF. CDR3 coding DNA: TGTGCCAGCAGCGCACCCAGGAGCACCGAGCAGTACTTC.

V gene TRBV5-1 combines with J gene TRBJ2-5, with no clear D. This CDR3 has 14 residues. Germline V gene lookup returns CDR1 SGHRS and CDR2 YFSETQ. Trimming left V 2 bases short and J 2 bases short, with 10 bases between. For the CDR3, the DNA is TGCGCCAGCAGCTTTAGGACGGCACAAGAGACCCAGTACTTC. This encodes CASSFRTAQETQYF.

V gene TRBV4-2 combines with J gene TRBJ2-1, with 12 positions matching TRBD1. The CDR3 consists of 20 residues. The germline V gene encodes CDR1 LGHNA and CDR2 YNFKEQ. The V and J ends lost 3 bases and 3 bases, in that order; junction bases with no gene match: 15. The CDR3 protein is CASSHTGTGGSVLDYNEQFF. The CDR3 coding sequence is TGTGCCAGCAGCCACACCGGGACAGGGGGCTCGGTCTTGGACTACAATGAGCAGTTCTTC.

In this sample, this clonotype turned up many times. V is TRBV18 and J is TRBJ1-1; D gene ambiguous. The CDR3 is 14 residues long. V was cut by 1 base and J by 4 bases, with 10 bases left in between. Germline V gives CDR1 KGHSH, CDR2 LQKENI. This CDR3 is CASSPLVGITEAFF. CDR3 bases: TGTGCCAGCTCACCACTTGTGGGGATCACTGAAGCTTTCTTT.

This clonotype has at least ten counts. The chain links TRBV7-8 to TRBJ2-7; D gene unclear. The CDR3 runs 15 residues. Germline V CDR1 and CDR2: SGHVS, FQNEAQ. Deletions cut 5 bases from V and 2 bases from J, with 16 bases between. CDR3 in amino acids: CASSPWVGVPYEQYF. In DNA, the CDR3 is TGTGCCAGCAGCCCCTGGGTTGGGGTCCCCTACGAGCAGTACTTC. Combining the CDR3 with reference TRBV7-8 and TRBJ2-7 gives the whole variable domain GAGVSQSPRYKVAKRGQDVALRCDPISGHVSLFWYQQALGQGPEFLTYFQNEAQLDKSGLPSDRFFAERPEGSVSTLKIQRTQQEDSAVYLCASSPWVGVPYEQYFGPGTRLTVT.

This clonotype has at least ten counts. This chain uses TRBV7-3 with TRBJ1-1, with TRBD1 as a possible D gene (5 bases). The germline V gene has CDR1 SGHTA and CDR2 FQGTGA. Trimming stripped 5 bases from V and 4 bases from J, with 11 bases between. The CDR3 loop spans 13 amino acids. CDR3 region: CASSLQGVTEAFF. The CDR3 DNA reads TGTGCCAGCAGCCTCCAGGGTGTCACTGAAGCTTTCTTT.